This TCR beta chain derives from a study of shared clonotypes between healthy human individuals. Deletions cut 1 base from V and 7 bases from J, with 14 bases between. This CDR3 is built from 15 residues. Germline CDR1 reads MGHDK; CDR2 reads SYGVNS. Free of recent acute infections or vaccinations, the donors were healthy HIV-negative adults. Researchers partitioned CD4+ cells into CD45RA+ naive and CD45RA-negative memory subsets. At the deep level, the assay was run. Sequencing used immunoSEQ multiplex PCR; TCRdb keeps in-frame clones, though not all of them. The sample shows 1,400,000 or so clones, approximately 98.5% of them seen only once.

The sequence was collected from a man aged 25-40 years in good health. The chain recombines TRBV25-1 with TRBJ2-4; D call uncertain. What was sequenced was naive CD4+ T cells sorted from blood. The subset here: CD45RA+ positively selected. The CDR3 sequence is CASSESGSWVNIQYF. The DNA for the CDR3 is TGTGCCAGCAGTGAATCGGGTAGCTGGGTGAACATTCAGTACTTC.